The source of this T cell receptor (beta chain) is a study of beta chain features in type 1 diabetes. Regarding the study as a whole: When Type 1 diabetes patients were examined, their TCRB CDR3s proved moderately but significantly shorter in all four CD4+ subsets.

TCRB transcripts that were expressed got sequenced, as all of the isolated RNA had been reverse transcribed. Assay used: immunoSEQ multiplex PCR; TCRdb lists only in-frame clones, some missing. The data contain about 280,000 clones, approximately 16% of them singletons. The length of the CDR3 is 16 residues. V was pared by 6 bases and J by 3 bases, with 13 bases of the junction left unmatched. Germline values: CDR1 SGHDN, CDR2 FVKESK. This clone was observed a handful of times. Its specificity is not known. The J gene is TRBJ2-7, the V gene TRBV14; 8 bases are a match to TRBD2. This clonotype originated in a man younger than 30 with type 1 diabetes. Sequencing was performed on naive CD4+ T cells from blood. The CDR3 reads CASSPAGAGVLYEQYF. CDR3 DNA sequence: TGTGCCAGCAGTCCGGCAGGAGCGGGAGTTCTCTACGAGCAGTACTTC.